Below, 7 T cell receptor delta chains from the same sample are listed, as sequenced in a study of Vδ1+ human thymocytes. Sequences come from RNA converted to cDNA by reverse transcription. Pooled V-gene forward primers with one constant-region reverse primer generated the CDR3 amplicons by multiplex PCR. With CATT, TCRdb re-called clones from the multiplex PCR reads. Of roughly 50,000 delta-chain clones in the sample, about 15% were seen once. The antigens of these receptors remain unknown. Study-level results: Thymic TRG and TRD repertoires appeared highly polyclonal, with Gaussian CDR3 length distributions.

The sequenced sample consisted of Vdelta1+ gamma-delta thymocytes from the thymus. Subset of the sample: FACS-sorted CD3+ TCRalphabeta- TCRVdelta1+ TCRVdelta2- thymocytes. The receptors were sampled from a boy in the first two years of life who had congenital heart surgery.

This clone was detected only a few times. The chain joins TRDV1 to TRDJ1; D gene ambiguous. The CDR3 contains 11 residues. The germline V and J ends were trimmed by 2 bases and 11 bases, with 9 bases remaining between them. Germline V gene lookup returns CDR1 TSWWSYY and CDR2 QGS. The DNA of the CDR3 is TGTGCTCTTGGGGAAACGGGCCGTCTCATCTTT. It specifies CALGETGRLIF.

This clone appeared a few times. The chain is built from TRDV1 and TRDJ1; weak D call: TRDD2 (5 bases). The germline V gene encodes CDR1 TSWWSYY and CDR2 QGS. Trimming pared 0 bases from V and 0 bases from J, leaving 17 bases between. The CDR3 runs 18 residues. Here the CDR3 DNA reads TGTGCTCTTGGGGAACTTGGCCCCTACGATCGAAACACCGATAAACTCATCTTT. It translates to CALGELGPYDRNTDKLIF.

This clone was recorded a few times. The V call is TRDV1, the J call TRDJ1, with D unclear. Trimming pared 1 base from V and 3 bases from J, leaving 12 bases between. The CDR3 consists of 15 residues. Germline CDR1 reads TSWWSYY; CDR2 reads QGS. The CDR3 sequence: CALGEPHAQADKLIF. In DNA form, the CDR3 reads TGTGCTCTTGGGGAACCCCACGCCCAGGCCGATAAACTCATCTTT.

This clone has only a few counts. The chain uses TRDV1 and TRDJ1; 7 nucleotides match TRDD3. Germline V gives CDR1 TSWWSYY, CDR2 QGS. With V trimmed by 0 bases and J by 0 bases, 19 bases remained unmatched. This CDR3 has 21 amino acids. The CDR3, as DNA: TGTGCTCTTGGGGAACTCTGGGGGTACCGCTCGCCGACGGGGTACACCGATAAACTCATCTTT. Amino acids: CALGELWGYRSPTGYTDKLIF.

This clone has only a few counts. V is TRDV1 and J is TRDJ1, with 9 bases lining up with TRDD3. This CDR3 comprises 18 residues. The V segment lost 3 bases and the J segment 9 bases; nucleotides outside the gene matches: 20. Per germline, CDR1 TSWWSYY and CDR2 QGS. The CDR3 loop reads CALGETRLLGDVATQLIF. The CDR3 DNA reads TGTGCTCTTGGGGAGACTCGTCTCCTGGGGGATGTCGCAACTCAACTCATCTTT.

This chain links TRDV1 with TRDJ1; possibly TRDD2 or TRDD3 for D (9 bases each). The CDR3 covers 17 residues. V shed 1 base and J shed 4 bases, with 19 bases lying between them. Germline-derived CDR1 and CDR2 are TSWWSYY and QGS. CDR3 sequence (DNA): TGTGCTCTTGGGGAACCCCTTCCTACGGGGATACGCGATAAACTCATCTTT. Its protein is CALGEPLPTGIRDKLIF.

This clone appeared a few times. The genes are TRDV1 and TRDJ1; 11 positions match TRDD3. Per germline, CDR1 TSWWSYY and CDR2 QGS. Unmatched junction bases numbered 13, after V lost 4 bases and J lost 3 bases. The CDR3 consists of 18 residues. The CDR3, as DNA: TGTGCTCTTGGGGGACTATTCCTCACTGGGGGATATTCCGATAAACTCATCTTT. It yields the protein CALGGLFLTGGYSDKLIF.